These 32 T cell receptor beta chains share one sample of origin, sequenced in a study of molecular identifiers for immune sequencing clone quantification (dated 2018 in TCRdb). Library construction relied on PCR. Sequenced using a NextSeq 500. TCRdb reprocessed the public reads (quality trimming at Q25 with fastp, clone calling with MiXCR) and kept in-frame beta chains. CDR3 protein sequences are deduplicated, and each keeps its most common genes and DNA. This sample lists about half a million distinct CDR3 sequences; around 23% were detected once. The top ten constitute around 0.76% of the sample. The sequenced material came from naive CD8+ T cells from blood, with Jurkat cell RNA spiked in. The sample's cell subset or site, from its label and the paper: FACS-sorted CD8+CD4-CCR7+CD45RA+ naive T cells. The receptor set was obtained from a human donor in good health. Some libraries in this study had Jurkat cell RNA spiked in.

V and J are TRBV5-5 and TRBJ1-5; D gene unclear. Per the germline V gene, CDR1 is SGHKS and CDR2 is YYEKEE (reference sequence). This CDR3 has 15 amino acids. V lost 2 bases, J lost 0 bases, and 9 bases lay in between. The CDR3 loop reads CASSFEEYSNQPQHF. The CDR3, as DNA: TGTGCCAGCAGCTTCGAGGAGTATAGCAATCAGCCCCAGCATTTT. The full variable domain, in which reference TRBV5-5 and TRBJ1-5 provide the parts outside the CDR3, is DAGVTQSPTHLIKTRGQQVTLRCSPISGHKSVSWYQQVLGQGPQFIFQYYEKEERGRGNFPDRFSARQFPNYSSELNVNALLLGDSALYLCASSFEEYSNQPQHFGDGTRLSIL.

This clonotype was found a few times. This chain links TRBV11-2 with TRBJ2-5; TRBD1 might be the D (6 bases). CDR3 length equals 14 residues. The germline V gene encodes CDR1 SGHAT and CDR2 FQNNGV. Trimming took off 4 bases at V and 2 bases at J, with 11 bases between the two ends. The CDR3 sequence: CASSWAQGQETQYF. The CDR3 nucleotides are TGTGCCAGCAGCTGGGCACAGGGACAAGAGACCCAGTACTTC.

This clonotype was counted many times. The chain employs TRBV21-1 and TRBJ1-1. TRBV21-1 is noted as a pseudogene. The CDR3 covers 12 residues. The CDR3 sequence: CASSKWRGSAFF. The CDR3 DNA sequence: TGTGCCAGCAGCAAATGGCGGGGATCGGCTTTCTTT.

The chain combines TRBV7-9 with TRBJ2-1; D assignment may be TRBD1 or TRBD2 (5 bases each). Germline-derived CDR1 and CDR2 are SEHNR and FQNEAQ (reference sequence). The V end lost 2 bases, the J end lost 5 bases, and 16 bases lay between the germline ends. The CDR3 contains 16 residues. CDR3 region: CASSLSRGQGDNEQFF. The CDR3 DNA reads as TGTGCCAGCAGCTTATCGAGAGGGCAGGGTGACAATGAGCAGTTCTTC.

This clonotype was observed at least ten times. CDR3 amino acids: CASSTWEGQETQYF. CDR3 nucleotide sequence: TGTGCCAGCAGCACGTGGGAAGGCCAAGAGACCCAGTACTTC. V usage is TRBV9 and J usage is TRBJ2-5; D uncertain. CDR1 is SGDLS, CDR2 YYNGEE, per germline. The CDR3 is 14 amino acids. Trimming removed 4 bases at V and 1 base at J, with 11 bases between.

The table lists this clonotype with many counts. V gene TRBV13 combines with J gene TRBJ2-2; perhaps D is TRBD1 or TRBD2 (5 bases each). V was clipped by 5 bases and J by 5 bases, with 15 bases between them. Germline CDR1 reads PRHDT; CDR2 reads FYEKMQ (reference sequence). The CDR3 consists of 15 residues. The CDR3: CASSRRDLGTGELFF. The DNA for the CDR3 is TGTGCCAGCAGCCGCCGGGACCTAGGGACCGGGGAGCTGTTTTTT.

The chain links TRBV2 to TRBJ2-7, with 7 nucleotides matching TRBD1. V trimming: 6 bases; J trimming: 2 bases; junction bases outside the gene matches: 7. CDR3 length: 14 amino acids. Germline values: CDR1 SNHLY, CDR2 FYNNEI. Written as DNA, the CDR3 is TGTGCCAGCAGAGGACAGGTGGAAACCTACGAGCAGTACTTC. It yields the protein CASRGQVETYEQYF.

This chain uses TRBV4-1 with TRBJ1-6; D gene ambiguous. Germline CDR1 MGHRA, CDR2 YSYEKL. There are 15 residues in the CDR3. V lost 5 bases, J lost 0 bases, and 8 bases lay in between. DNA for the CDR3: TGCGCCAGCAGCGACGGGAGCTCCTATAATTCACCCCTCCACTTT. Translating gives CASSDGSSYNSPLHF.

This clonotype showed up many times. This chain joins TRBV12-3 or TRBV12-4 and TRBJ1-2, with D possibly being TRBD1 (5 bases). The V gene lost 2 bases and the J gene lost 4 bases, with 11 bases spanning the gap. The CDR3 covers 14 residues. The chain's CDR3 is CASSLSDSLYGYTF. The DNA of the CDR3 is TGTGCCAGCAGTTTATCCGACAGCCTCTATGGCTACACCTTC.

The CDR3 sequence is CASSQTGTSGFHPYEQYF. CDR3 nucleotides: TGTGCCAGCAGCCAGACCGGGACTAGCGGCTTTCATCCCTACGAGCAGTACTTC. The chain couples TRBV7-2 to TRBJ2-7, with 11 bases matching TRBD2. The CDR3 has 18 residues. Germline trimming cut 5 bases from V and 2 bases from J; bases unmatched to any gene: 14. From germline, CDR1 is SGHTA and CDR2 FQGNSA.

This clonotype occurred a few times. CDR3 DNA: TGTGCCAGCAGCTTAGTGCACGGTTCCTACGAGCAGTACTTC. It yields the protein CASSLVHGSYEQYF. V gene TRBV7-2 combines with J gene TRBJ2-7, with D hard to call. V was clipped by 1 base and J by 1 base, with 8 bases between them. The CDR3 extends over 14 amino acids. The germline V gene has CDR1 SGHTA and CDR2 FQGNSA. The variable domain in full, completed from reference TRBV7-2 and TRBJ2-7, reads GAGVSQSPSNKVTEKGKDVELRCDPISGHTALYWYRQSLGQGLEFLIYFQGNSAPDKSGLPSDRFSAERTGGSVSTLTIQRTQQEDSAVYLCASSLVHGSYEQYFGPGTRLTVT.

The chain employs TRBV6-2 or TRBV6-3 and TRBJ2-7; perhaps TRBD2 as D (6 bases). The germline V gene encodes CDR1 MNHEY and CDR2 SVGEGT. The CDR3 totals 18 residues. V was shortened by 6 bases and J by 3 bases, with 27 bases between the two germline ends. The CDR3 DNA is TGTGCCAGCAGACCCGTCCCTTCACTTAGCGGAAAGTACTACGAGCAGTACTTC. It codes for CASRPVPSLSGKYYEQYF.

The rearrangement joins TRBV5-1 to TRBJ1-3; D may be TRBD1 (6 bases). Germline loops: CDR1 SGHRS, CDR2 YFSETQ. This CDR3 is 16 amino acids long. The V end was cut by 1 base, the J end by 0 bases, with 11 bases between. The CDR3: CASSLYDRSSGNTIYF. CDR3 nucleotides: TGCGCCAGCAGCTTGTACGACAGGTCCTCTGGAAACACCATATATTTT.

A word on this clonotype: The junction and the germline gene differ at one end; a read error may be behind it. This chain links TRBV20-1 with TRBJ2-3, with D perhaps matching TRBD1 or TRBD2 (6 bases each). Germline CDR1 DFQATT, CDR2 SNEGSKA (reference sequence). This CDR3 has 15 residues. The CDR3 nucleotides are TGCAGTGCTCCCCTTGAAGGGGGGTCCACAGGTACGCAGTATTTT. Translated: CSAPLEGGSTGTQYF.

The V and J genes are TRBV19 and TRBJ2-5; D remains unclear. The germline CDR1 and CDR2 sequences are LNHDA and SQIVND (reference sequence). V was clipped by 3 bases and J by 0 bases, with 8 bases between them. The CDR3 has 14 amino acids. CDR3 protein: CASSMSSYQETQYF. The CDR3 coding sequence is TGTGCCAGTAGTATGTCCAGTTACCAAGAGACCCAGTACTTC.

V and J are TRBV19 and TRBJ2-1; 8 bases match TRBD1. V dropped 1 base and J dropped 7; count of bases not matched to a gene: 6. Germline CDR1 reads LNHDA; CDR2 reads SQIVND (reference sequence). The CDR3 runs to 15 residues. The CDR3 nucleotides read TGTGCCAGTAGTATAGGGACAGGGAACAGAAATGAGCAGTTCTTC. Amino acids: CASSIGTGNRNEQFF.

This clonotype was detected a few times. J is TRBJ2-1 and V is TRBV7-9; TRBD2 matches 7 bases. Germline V gene sequence: CDR1 SEHNR, CDR2 FQNEAQ (reference sequence). This CDR3 is built from 16 residues. The V segment lost 4 bases and the J segment 10 bases; nucleotides outside the gene matches: 16. The CDR3 DNA reads as TGTGCCAGCAGCTATAGTAGAGCGGGGCTGTCTTTGGAGCAGTTCTTC. It encodes CASSYSRAGLSLEQFF.

The chain couples TRBV15 to TRBJ2-7; D remains unclear. CDR3 length equals 17 residues. V was shortened by 5 bases and J by 0 bases, with 20 bases between the two germline ends. Germline V gene lookup returns CDR1 LNHNV and CDR2 YYDKDF (reference sequence). The CDR3 DNA sequence: TGTGCCACCAGCCCCCGTCCCCGGACGCTCGCCTCCTACGAGCAGTACTTC. Its protein is CATSPRPRTLASYEQYF.

This clonotype was counted only a few times. It may be a read error: a sequence one base away is much more abundant. DNA of the CDR3: TGTGCCAGCAGCCAGGGGGCAACCACAGGCAAAGAAGCTTTCTTT. Its protein is CASSQGATTGKEAFF. V is TRBV7-9 and J is TRBJ1-1; TRBD1 matches at 8 bases. CDR1 SEHNR and CDR2 FQNEAQ come from the germline V gene (reference sequence). V dropped 5 bases and J dropped 8; count of bases not matched to a gene: 13. The CDR3 runs to 15 residues.

This clonotype has just a few counts. J is TRBJ2-1 and V is TRBV19, with D possibly TRBD2 on 7 matching bases. The CDR3 has 14 residues. Germline V CDR1 and CDR2: LNHDA, SQIVND (reference sequence). The germline V and J ends were trimmed by 9 bases and 3 bases, with 15 bases remaining between them. This chain's CDR3 is CASQRGRGYNEQFF. CDR3 DNA sequence: TGTGCCAGCCAAAGGGGGAGGGGCTACAATGAGCAGTTCTTC.

This rearrangement joins TRBV13 to TRBJ1-2; TRBD1 is a possible D gene (5 bases). The CDR3 spans 15 residues. V was trimmed by 1 base and J by 6 bases, leaving 15 bases between them. Germline V gene lookup returns CDR1 PRHDT and CDR2 FYEKMQ (reference sequence). DNA for the CDR3: TGTGCCAGCAGCTTAGAGGGACGGGGGGTTCATGGCTACACCTTC. This sequence encodes CASSLEGRGVHGYTF.

This clonotype has just a few counts. This chain links TRBV7-9 with TRBJ2-7, with TRBD2 as a possible D gene (5 bases). V lost 5 bases and J lost 5, with 19 bases in between. The CDR3 has 15 amino acids. CDR1 SEHNR and CDR2 FQNEAQ come from the germline V gene (reference sequence). The CDR3 reads CASSPPIRAGDEQYF. DNA for the CDR3: TGTGCCAGCAGCCCCCCCATTCGCGCGGGCGACGAGCAGTACTTC.

This clonotype was detected a few times. This CDR3 is CASSYGPSGGELFF. In DNA, the CDR3 is TGTGCCAGCAGTTATGGGCCGTCCGGCGGGGAGCTGTTTTTT. V and J are TRBV6-5 and TRBJ2-2; D unclear. The CDR3 is made up of 14 amino acids. Looked up from germline, CDR1 is MNHEY and CDR2 is SVGAGI. The V and J ends lost 3 bases and 7 bases respectively, with 12 bases between them.

In this sample, this clonotype turned up a few times. The chain employs TRBV6-2 or TRBV6-3 and TRBJ2-4; perhaps TRBD1 as D (7 bases). The CDR3 is 13 residues long. Trimming took 5 bases from V and 8 from J, leaving 13 bases between them. From germline, CDR1 is MNHEY and CDR2 SVGEGT. The CDR3 sequence is CASSATGRYIQYF. CDR3 bases: TGTGCCAGCAGTGCGACAGGGAGGTACATTCAGTACTTC.

About this clonotype itself: This sequence may be a read error, since a much larger clone differs from it by one base. This likely comes from a read error, as the CDR3 has no conserved phenylalanine or tryptophan at its end. The genes are TRBV2 and TRBJ2-5, with unresolved D. Germline CDR1 reads SNHLY; CDR2 reads FYNNEI. V lost 8 bases and J 2 bases, leaving 15 bases between the germline ends. The CDR3 loop spans 14 amino acids. CDR3 sequence (DNA): TGTGCCAGCCCCCCGATTGCAGCGCAAGAGACCCAGTACCTC. Its protein product is CASPPIAAQETQYL.

The chain is built from TRBV7-2 and TRBJ1-3, with no clear D. Germline V CDR1 and CDR2: SGHTA, FQGNSA. Trimming stripped 2 bases from V and 0 bases from J, with 8 bases between. The CDR3 sequence is 15 residues long. DNA of the CDR3: TGTGCCAGCAGCTTATATCCGTCCTCTGGAAACACCATATATTTT. Translating it yields CASSLYPSSGNTIYF. Supplemented by reference TRBV7-2 and TRBJ1-3, the full variable domain reads GAGVSQSPSNKVTEKGKDVELRCDPISGHTALYWYRQSLGQGLEFLIYFQGNSAPDKSGLPSDRFSAERTGGSVSTLTIQRTQQEDSAVYLCASSLYPSSGNTIYFGEGSWLTVV.

With respect to this clonotype: At one boundary the junction diverges from the germline segment, which might be a read error. The genes are TRBV29-1 and TRBJ2-7; a weak D match, TRBD1 (5 bases). The germline V gene has CDR1 SQVTM and CDR2 ANQGSEA. This CDR3 is built from 12 residues. The chain's CDR3 is CSAVTASYGQYF. The CDR3 nucleotides read TGCAGCGCCGTGACAGCCTCCTACGGGCAGTACTTC.

On this clonotype itself: This may arise from a read error, as a much more abundant clone is one base away. The V and J genes are TRBV7-9 and TRBJ2-2, with 7 bases lining up with TRBD2. The CDR3 runs to 15 residues. The germline V gene encodes CDR1 SEHNR and CDR2 FQNEAQ (reference sequence). CDR3 protein: CASSERDWNIGELFF. The CDR3 nucleotides read TGTGCCAGCAGTGAGCGGGACTGGAACATCGGGGAGCTGTTTTTT.

The chain's CDR3 is CASSLTDREIHGYTF. The CDR3 DNA reads TGTGCCAGCAGCCTTACGGACAGGGAAATCCATGGCTACACCTTC. The chain recombines TRBV7-9 with TRBJ1-2, with 8 bases identical to TRBD1. Germline V gives CDR1 SEHNR, CDR2 FQNEAQ (reference sequence). V gave up 5 bases and J gave up 6 bases; unmatched junction bases: 11. The CDR3 spans 15 residues.

Many counts were recorded for this clonotype. The rearrangement links TRBV7-9 to TRBJ2-3, with 9 bases aligning to TRBD1. CDR3 length: 19 residues. The germline gives CDR1 SEHNR, CDR2 FQNEAQ (reference sequence). Trimming at V came to 3 bases and at J to 4 bases, leaving 17 bases not matched to a gene. The CDR3, as DNA: TGTGCCAGCAGCTTTCCTTCCGGGGTACAGGGGGCTATCCCAGATACGCAGTATTTT. Protein sequence: CASSFPSGVQGAIPDTQYF.

This rearrangement joins TRBV5-1 to TRBJ2-7, with 15 positions matching TRBD2. Germline CDR1 is SGHRS and CDR2 is YFSETQ. V lost 5 bases, J lost 1 base, and 7 bases stayed unmatched. CDR3 length equals 17 residues. The CDR3 reads CASSDGLAGGTSYEQYF. The CDR3 DNA is TGCGCCAGCAGTGATGGACTAGCGGGGGGGACTTCCTACGAGCAGTACTTC.

This clonotype was picked up a small number of times. The gene calls are TRBV28 and TRBJ2-7; TRBD2 matches 8 bases. The germline V gene has CDR1 MDHEN and CDR2 SYDVKM. J lost 2 bases, V lost 3 bases, and 3 bases had no gene match. This CDR3 has 14 amino acids. The CDR3 protein is CASSLGLDTYEQYF. In DNA, the CDR3 is TGTGCCAGCAGTTTGGGACTAGATACCTACGAGCAGTACTTC.